One sample yielded the 21 T cell receptor beta chains listed below, sequenced in a study of CD8+CD57+ T cells in acquired aplastic anemia. Profiling that covered TCR beta VDJ and CDR3 relied on genomic DNA as its template. In TCRdb, the reads were re-called with MiXCR into one record per CDR3 protein. This sample yields about 190,000 distinct CDR3 sequences, of which less than 65% are seen a single time; about 17% belongs to the top ten. Source material: sorted CD4+, CD8+, or CD8+CD57+ T cells (not recorded which) from PBMCs. The receptors were gathered from a human donor in good health, serving as a control.

The DNA for the CDR3 is TGTGCCACCAGTGCGGCAGACGAGCAGTACTTC. It yields the protein CATSAADEQYF. The rearrangement links TRBV24-1 to TRBJ2-7; D is unresolved. This CDR3 contains 11 residues. Looked up from germline, CDR1 is KGHDR and CDR2 is SFDVKD. Trimming left V 5 bases short and J 5 bases short, with 6 bases between.

Of note for this clonotype: The junction shows a germline mismatch at one end, possibly a read error. The chain employs TRBV10-3 and TRBJ2-5; D remains ambiguous. The CDR3 has 13 amino acids. Looked up from germline, CDR1 is ENHRY and CDR2 is SYGVKD. In nucleotides, the CDR3 is TGTGCCATCAGTGGTACAGCCCAAGTGACCCAGTACTTC. This sequence encodes CAISGTAQVTQYF.

The gene calls are TRBV25-1 and TRBJ2-3; possibly TRBD1 for D (6 bases). This CDR3 is 12 amino acids long. Per germline, CDR1 MGHDK and CDR2 SYGVNS. DNA of the CDR3: TGTGCTTCGAACAGGGGCACAGATACGCAGTATTTT. This codes for CASNRGTDTQYF.

The V and J genes are TRBV2 and TRBJ2-7; 11 bases map to TRBD1. The V and J ends lost 10 bases and 6 bases, in that order; junction bases with no gene match: 5. Germline CDR1 reads SNHLY; CDR2 reads FYNNEI. The CDR3 runs to 12 residues. The DNA for the CDR3 is TGTGCCACCACCGGGACAGGGGGCGAGCAGTACTTC. It codes for CATTGTGGEQYF.

The gene calls are TRBV19 and TRBJ2-7; 8 bases agree with TRBD1. This CDR3 is 13 amino acids long. Germline V lookup: CDR1 LNHDA, CDR2 SQIVND (reference sequence). V lost 9 bases to trimming and J lost 0 bases; unmatched junction nucleotides: 4. Written as DNA, the CDR3 is TGTGCCAGCGCACAGGGGGTCTCCTACGAGCAGTACTTC. Encoded protein: CASAQGVSYEQYF. Full variable domain (remainder filled in from reference TRBV19 and TRBJ2-7): DGGITQSPKYLFRKEGQNVTLSCEQNLNHDAMYWYRQDPGQGLRLIYYSQIVNDFQKGDIAEGYSVSREKKESFPLTVTSAQKNPTAFYLCASAQGVSYEQYFGPGTRLTVT.

This chain joins TRBV20-1 and TRBJ1-2; 7 bases line up with TRBD1. The CDR3 loop spans 12 amino acids. Germline V gene sequence: CDR1 DFQATT, CDR2 SNEGSKA (reference sequence). The V segment lost 8 bases and the J segment 5 bases; nucleotides outside the gene matches: 8. CDR3 residues: CSPPTGEYGYTF. The CDR3, as DNA: TGCAGTCCCCCTACAGGGGAGTATGGCTACACCTTC.

The chain links TRBV15 to TRBJ1-2; 7 positions match TRBD1. Germline V gene lookup returns CDR1 LNHNV and CDR2 YYDKDF (reference sequence). This CDR3 region has 13 residues. With V trimmed by 5 bases and J by 3 bases, 3 bases remained unmatched. The CDR3 spells CATSVGTDYGYTF. CDR3 DNA sequence: TGTGCCACCAGCGTCGGGACAGACTATGGCTACACCTTC.

Comment on this clonotype: A read error may produce the germline difference seen at one junction end. The rearrangement uses TRBV5-1 and TRBJ2-7; D may be TRBD2 (6 bases). The end of the DNA is better explained by TRBJ2-1, so the J call may be wrong. Germline loops: CDR1 SGHRS, CDR2 YFSETQ. This CDR3 is 15 amino acids long. As DNA, the CDR3 is TGTGCCAGCAGTCTGACCCTAGCGTCGGGGAGGGAGCAGTTCTTC. This codes for CASSLTLASGREQFF.

This clonotype appeared many times. V and J are TRBV19 and TRBJ1-1; D remains ambiguous. V was clipped by 3 bases and J by 7 bases, with 15 bases between them. This CDR3 has 14 residues. CDR1 and CDR2 (germline): LNHDA, SQIVND (reference sequence). The CDR3 DNA follows: TGTGCCAGTAGTATGACACAGCTAAACCGTGAAGCTTTCTTT. It codes for CASSMTQLNREAFF.

In regard to this clonotype: Its ends do not fully match the called genes, so a read error is possible. The chain couples TRBV20-1 to TRBJ2-7; 9 positions agree with TRBD1. The CDR3 length is 15 residues. Germline V gives CDR1 DFQATT, CDR2 SNEGSKA (reference sequence). The CDR3 here is CSAGDEGQGTYEQYF. CDR3 nucleotides: TGCAGTGCTGGAGATGAGGGACAGGGAACCTACGAGCAGTACTTC.

This clonotype was detected ten times or more. The CDR3 nucleotides are TGTGCCAGCAGAGGTCTGGGGATCACCGGGGAGCTGTTTTTT. Translated, it gives CASRGLGITGELFF. V is TRBV6-2 or TRBV6-3 and J is TRBJ2-2; the D is unclear. V was trimmed by 6 bases and J by 4 bases, leaving 12 bases between them. The germline V gene has CDR1 MNHEY and CDR2 SVGEGT. There are 14 residues in the CDR3.

The V and J genes are TRBV6-1 and TRBJ1-2; 8 positions agree with TRBD1. Trimming at V came to 2 bases and at J to 4 bases, leaving 6 bases not matched to a gene. The CDR3 loop spans 15 amino acids. Germline-derived CDR1 and CDR2 are MNHNS and SASEGT. CDR3 loop: CASSERTGNRYGYTF. The CDR3 DNA is TGTGCCAGCAGTGAAAGGACAGGGAACCGCTATGGCTACACCTTC.

This clonotype was seen just once. V is TRBV2 and J is TRBJ1-6; D is uncertain. V was shortened by 2 bases and J by 7 bases, with 9 bases between the two germline ends. This CDR3 spans 14 amino acids. Germline assignment: CDR1 SNHLY and CDR2 FYNNEI. In DNA form, the CDR3 reads TGTGCCAGCAGTGAATGGCCAGGAAATTCACCCCTCCACTTT. It yields the protein CASSEWPGNSPLHF.

This clonotype was detected only once. J is TRBJ2-7 and V is TRBV11-2; D is uncertain. The CDR3 totals 16 residues. Trimming cost V 2 bases and J 0 bases, with 14 bases left between them. In germline, CDR1 is SGHAT, CDR2 FQNNGV. The chain's CDR3 is CASSLWWGRSSYEQYF. CDR3 bases: TGTGCCAGCAGCTTATGGTGGGGAAGGTCCTCCTACGAGCAGTACTTC.

This clonotype was observed at least ten times. The V and J genes are TRBV20-1 and TRBJ1-6; no reliable D call. The CDR3 spans 15 residues. Germline V gene lookup returns CDR1 DFQATT and CDR2 SNEGSKA (reference sequence). Trimming stripped 5 bases from V and 8 bases from J, with 19 bases between. This CDR3 reads CSARMEGKGDSPLHF. For the CDR3, the DNA is TGCAGTGCTCGGATGGAAGGGAAAGGTGATTCACCCCTCCACTTT.

This clonotype was detected many times. This chain uses TRBV12-3 or TRBV12-4 with TRBJ1-2, with 7 bases that match TRBD1. After removal of 5 bases from V and 10 bases from J, the junction contained 13 bases not matched to a gene. This CDR3 has 14 residues. CDR3 sequence reads: CASSPRNRGLDYTF. DNA of the CDR3: TGTGCCAGCAGTCCTCGGAACAGGGGTTTGGACTACACCTTC.

The chain couples TRBV24-1 to TRBJ1-1; possible D gene TRBD1, 6 bases. Trimming took 2 bases from V and 10 from J, leaving 16 bases between them. The CDR3 totals 14 residues. CDR1 is KGHDR, CDR2 SFDVKD, per germline. CDR3 loop: CATSDSRTVDGAFF. CDR3 in DNA: TGTGCCACCAGTGATTCTAGGACAGTTGACGGAGCTTTCTTT.

V is TRBV7-9 and J is TRBJ1-2; D gene ambiguous. Between the trimmed V and J ends, which lost 2 bases and 4 bases, there was a span of 11 bases. In germline, CDR1 is SEHNR, CDR2 FQNEAQ (reference sequence). The length of the CDR3 is 14 residues. The DNA for the CDR3 is TGTGCCAGCAGCTTACTCCCGGGCGGCTATGGCTACACCTTC. Translation: CASSLLPGGYGYTF.

For this clonotype: The germline gene is not matched at one end of the junction; a read error may be the cause. The V call is TRBV15, the J call TRBJ2-2; the match to TRBD1 covers 8 bases. The germline gives CDR1 LNHNV, CDR2 YYDKDF (reference sequence). The CDR3 has 15 amino acids. The CDR3 DNA is TGTGCCGCCAGTCTCAGGGGGCACCCCCCCGGGGAGCTGTTTTTT. Protein: CAASLRGHPPGELFF.

In its sample, this clonotype was seen many times. The rearrangement uses TRBV11-1 and TRBJ2-3; a possible D gene is TRBD2 (5 bases). There are 14 residues in the CDR3. V shed 2 bases and J shed 4 bases, with 10 bases lying between them. The germline gives CDR1 SGHAT, CDR2 FQDESV (reference sequence). The chain's CDR3 is CASSLFERADTQYF. The CDR3 coding sequence is TGTGCCAGCAGCTTATTCGAGAGGGCAGATACGCAGTATTTT.

This chain connects TRBV11-1 to TRBJ1-4; 7 positions agree with TRBD1. This CDR3 is 14 amino acids long. Trimming took 5 bases from V and 5 from J; bases not matched to a gene: 5. Germline V CDR1 and CDR2: SGHAT, FQDESV (reference sequence). The CDR3 DNA reads TGTGCCAGCAGCCTAAGGGGACAGAATGAAAAACTGTTTTTT. Amino acids: CASSLRGQNEKLFF.